Included here is one TCR beta chain sequence, with context. As yet, its antigen is unknown. This sample is part of a study of T cell responses to AZD1222 COVID-19 vaccine. This CDR3 is built from 16 residues. With 3 bases clipped from V and 5 bases from J, the junction kept 10 bases outside the gene matches. Germline V gene data show CDR1 as KGHSH and CDR2 as LQKENI. TCRdb keeps only in-frame clones here, not all; method: immunoSEQ multiplex PCR. The sample holds about 110,000 clones, over 85% seen once. Study-level findings and limits: Seropositive at baseline were only 5 or 6 AZD1222 recipients. Clonal diversity was possibly underestimated; the donors were predominantly white British and more often female.

Sequences were derived from peripheral blood, sampled on day 0 of AZD1222 vaccination. This clonotype was obtained from an adult in good health. The chain joins TRBV18 to TRBJ2-1; 7 bases agree with TRBD1. The CDR3 region has the DNA TGTGCCAGCTCACCCCTCCGAGGACAGGCGAACAATGAGCAGTTCTTC. Translation: CASSPLRGQANNEQFF.